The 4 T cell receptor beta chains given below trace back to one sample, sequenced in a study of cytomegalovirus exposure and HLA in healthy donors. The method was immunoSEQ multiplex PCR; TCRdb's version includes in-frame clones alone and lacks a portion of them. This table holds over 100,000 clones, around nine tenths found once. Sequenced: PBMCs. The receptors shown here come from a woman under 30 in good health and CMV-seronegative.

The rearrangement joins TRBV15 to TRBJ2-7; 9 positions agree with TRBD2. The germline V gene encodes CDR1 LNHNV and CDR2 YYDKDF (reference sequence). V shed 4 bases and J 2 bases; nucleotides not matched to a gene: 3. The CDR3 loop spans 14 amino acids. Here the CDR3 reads CATSTRGRAYEQYF. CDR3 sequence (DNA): TGTGCCACCAGCACCCGCGGGAGGGCCTACGAGCAGTACTTC.

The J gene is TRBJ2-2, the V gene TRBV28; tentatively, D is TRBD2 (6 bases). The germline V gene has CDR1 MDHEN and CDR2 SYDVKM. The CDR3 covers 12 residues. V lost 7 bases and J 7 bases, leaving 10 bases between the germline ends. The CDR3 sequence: CASNWRDGELFF. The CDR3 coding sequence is TGTGCCAGCAACTGGAGGGACGGGGAGCTGTTTTTT.

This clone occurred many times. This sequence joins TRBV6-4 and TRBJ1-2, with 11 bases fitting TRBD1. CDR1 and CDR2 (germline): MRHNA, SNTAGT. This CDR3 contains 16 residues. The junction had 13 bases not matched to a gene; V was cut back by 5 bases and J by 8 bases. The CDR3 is CASSRSSGQGASGYTF. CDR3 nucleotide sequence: TGTGCCAGCAGTAGATCTTCCGGACAGGGGGCGTCCGGCTACACCTTC.

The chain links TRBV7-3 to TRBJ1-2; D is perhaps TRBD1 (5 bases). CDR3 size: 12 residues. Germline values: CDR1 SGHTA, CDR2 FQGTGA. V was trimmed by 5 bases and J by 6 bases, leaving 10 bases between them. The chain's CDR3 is CASSAGVDGYTF. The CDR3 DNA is TGTGCCAGCAGCGCGGGGGTGGATGGCTACACCTTC.